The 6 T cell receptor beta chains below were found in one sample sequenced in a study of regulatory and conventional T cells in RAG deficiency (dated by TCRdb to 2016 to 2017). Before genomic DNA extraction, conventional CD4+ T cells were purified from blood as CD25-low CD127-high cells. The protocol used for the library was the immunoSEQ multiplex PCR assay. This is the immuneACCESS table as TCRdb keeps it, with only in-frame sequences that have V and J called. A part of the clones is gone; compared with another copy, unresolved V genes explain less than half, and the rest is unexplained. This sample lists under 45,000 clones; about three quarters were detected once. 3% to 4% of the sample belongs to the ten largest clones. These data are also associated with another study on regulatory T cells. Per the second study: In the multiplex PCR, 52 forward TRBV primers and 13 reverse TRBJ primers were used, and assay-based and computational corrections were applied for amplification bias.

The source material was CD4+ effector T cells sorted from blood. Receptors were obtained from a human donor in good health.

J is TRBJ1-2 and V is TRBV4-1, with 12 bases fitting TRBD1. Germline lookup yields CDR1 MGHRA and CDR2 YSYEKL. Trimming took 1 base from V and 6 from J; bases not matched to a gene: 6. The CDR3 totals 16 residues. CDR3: CASSQGTGQGADGYTF. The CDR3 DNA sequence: TGCGCCAGCAGCCAAGGGACGGGACAGGGGGCTGATGGCTACACCTTC.

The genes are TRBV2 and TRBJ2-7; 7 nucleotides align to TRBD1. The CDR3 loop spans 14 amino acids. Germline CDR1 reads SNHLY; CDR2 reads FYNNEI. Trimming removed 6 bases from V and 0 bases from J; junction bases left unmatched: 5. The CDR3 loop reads CASRGDRNSYEQYF. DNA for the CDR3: TGTGCCAGCAGAGGGGACAGAAACTCCTACGAGCAGTACTTC.

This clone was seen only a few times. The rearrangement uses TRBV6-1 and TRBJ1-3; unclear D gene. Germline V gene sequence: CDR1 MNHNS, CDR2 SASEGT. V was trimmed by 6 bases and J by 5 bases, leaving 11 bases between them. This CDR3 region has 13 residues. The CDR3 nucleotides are TGTGCCAGCAGCGAGACTTCCCGAAACACCATATATTTT. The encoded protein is CASSETSRNTIYF.

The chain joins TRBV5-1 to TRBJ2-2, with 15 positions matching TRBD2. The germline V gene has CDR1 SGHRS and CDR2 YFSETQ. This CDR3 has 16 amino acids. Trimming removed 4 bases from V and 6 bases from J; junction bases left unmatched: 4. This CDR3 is CASSQGLAGGPGELFF. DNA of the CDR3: TGCGCCAGCAGCCAGGGACTAGCGGGGGGACCCGGGGAGCTGTTTTTT.

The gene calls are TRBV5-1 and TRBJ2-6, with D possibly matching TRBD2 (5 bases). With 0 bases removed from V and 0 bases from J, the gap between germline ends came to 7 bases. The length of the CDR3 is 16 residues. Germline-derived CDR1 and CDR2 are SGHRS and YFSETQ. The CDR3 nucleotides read TGCGCCAGCAGCTTGGGCGGGCGCTCTGGGGCCAACGTCCTGACTTTC. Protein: CASSLGGRSGANVLTF.

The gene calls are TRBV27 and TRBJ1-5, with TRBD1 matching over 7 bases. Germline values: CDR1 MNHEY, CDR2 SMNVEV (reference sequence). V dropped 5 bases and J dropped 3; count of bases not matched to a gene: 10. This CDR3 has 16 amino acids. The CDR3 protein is CASSPRQGVDNQPQHF. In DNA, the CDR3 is TGTGCCAGCAGTCCCCGACAGGGAGTGGACAATCAGCCCCAGCATTTT.